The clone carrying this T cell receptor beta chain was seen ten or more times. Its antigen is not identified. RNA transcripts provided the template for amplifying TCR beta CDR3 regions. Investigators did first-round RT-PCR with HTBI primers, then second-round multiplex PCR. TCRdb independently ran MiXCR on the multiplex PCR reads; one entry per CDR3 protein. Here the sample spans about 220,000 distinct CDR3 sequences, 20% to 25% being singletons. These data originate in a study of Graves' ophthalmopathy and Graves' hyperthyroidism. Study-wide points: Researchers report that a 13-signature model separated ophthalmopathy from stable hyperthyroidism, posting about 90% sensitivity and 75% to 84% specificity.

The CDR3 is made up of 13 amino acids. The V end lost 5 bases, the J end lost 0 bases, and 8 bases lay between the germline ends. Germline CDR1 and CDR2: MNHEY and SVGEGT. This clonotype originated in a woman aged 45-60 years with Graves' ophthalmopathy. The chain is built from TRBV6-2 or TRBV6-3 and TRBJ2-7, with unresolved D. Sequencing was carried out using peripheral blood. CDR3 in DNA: TGTGCCAGCAGTCGTGGTGGCTCCTACGAGCAGTACTTC. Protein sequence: CASSRGGSYEQYF.